Below, 7 T cell receptor beta chains from the same sample are listed, as sequenced in a study of OX40 agonist ivuxolimab in advanced cancers. TCRdb's table, derived via immunoSEQ multiplex PCR, lists solely in-frame clones and lacks some. The sample carries tens of thousands of clones, roughly 89% recorded once. Sequencing was performed on CD4+ or CD8+ T cells sorted from blood, taken in a trial of the OX40 agonist ivuxolimab. These receptors were taken from an adult with an advanced solid tumor such as melanoma, head and neck, liver or kidney cancer.

V is TRBV7-2 and J is TRBJ2-5; TRBD2 is a possible D gene (6 bases). Trimming removed 2 bases from V and 5 bases from J, with 18 bases in between. Germline V gene sequence: CDR1 SGHTA, CDR2 FQGNSA. This CDR3 spans 16 amino acids. CDR3 amino acids: CASSLMLAPGGETQYF. In DNA form, the CDR3 reads TGTGCCAGCAGCTTAATGCTAGCTCCTGGAGGGGAGACCCAGTACTTC.

The chain combines TRBV5-1 with TRBJ2-3, with 11 bases identical to TRBD2. The germline V gene encodes CDR1 SGHRS and CDR2 YFSETQ. The CDR3 has 18 residues. J was trimmed by 2 bases and V by 0 bases; bases with no gene match: 8. This CDR3 is CASSLAYMTSGNTDTQYF. Written as DNA, the CDR3 is TGCGCCAGCAGCTTGGCCTATATGACTAGCGGGAACACAGATACGCAGTATTTT. The full variable domain, in which reference TRBV5-1 and TRBJ2-3 provide the parts outside the CDR3, is KAGVTQTPRYLIKTRGQQVTLSCSPISGHRSVSWYQQTPGQGLQFLFEYFSETQRNKGNFPGRFSGRQFSNSRSEMNVSTLELGDSALYLCASSLAYMTSGNTDTQYFGPGTRLTVL.

The chain combines TRBV10-3 with TRBJ1-2; 9 nucleotides line up with TRBD1. Germline V gives CDR1 ENHRY, CDR2 SYGVKD. Losses at the gene ends were 4 bases for V and 5 bases for J; bases not matched to a gene: 8. This CDR3 is 15 amino acids long. This CDR3 reads CAISVPGQGIYGYTF. Here the CDR3 DNA reads TGTGCCATCAGTGTCCCGGGACAGGGAATTTATGGCTACACCTTC.

The chain combines TRBV19 with TRBJ2-7, with D perhaps matching TRBD1 (6 bases). The CDR3 consists of 16 residues. In germline, CDR1 is LNHDA, CDR2 SQIVND (reference sequence). Trimming left V 5 bases short and J 3 bases short, with 20 bases between. The CDR3 DNA follows: TGTGCCAGTAGTGCCCCGGGACATCTTGGGGACTACGAGCAGTACTTC. Translating gives CASSAPGHLGDYEQYF. Variable domain in full (rest from reference TRBV19 and TRBJ2-7): DGGITQSPKYLFRKEGQNVTLSCEQNLNHDAMYWYRQDPGQGLRLIYYSQIVNDFQKGDIAEGYSVSREKKESFPLTVTSAQKNPTAFYLCASSAPGHLGDYEQYFGPGTRLTVT.

This clone came up once. This rearrangement joins TRBV27 to TRBJ2-6; 8 bases fit TRBD2. CDR1 and CDR2 (germline): MNHEY, SMNVEV (reference sequence). The length of the CDR3 is 16 residues. V dropped 5 bases and J dropped 4; count of bases not matched to a gene: 7. This chain's CDR3 is CASSGTRVRGANVLTF. As DNA, the CDR3 is TGTGCCAGCAGTGGGACTAGAGTGCGCGGGGCCAACGTCCTGACTTTC.

The chain couples TRBV29-1 to TRBJ2-5; TRBD2 might be the D (5 bases). V was pared by 3 bases and J by 5 bases, with 7 bases between. The CDR3 is 11 residues long. The germline V gene encodes CDR1 SQVTM and CDR2 ANQGSEA. The CDR3 DNA is TGCAGCGTTGACGGCGGGGAGACCCAGTACTTC. As protein: CSVDGGETQYF.

This clone was recorded once. This rearrangement joins TRBV5-1 to TRBJ2-1; no clear D. V gave up 1 base and J gave up 3 bases, with 11 bases separating them. This CDR3 region has 15 residues. The germline CDR1 and CDR2 sequences are SGHRS and YFSETQ. CDR3 region: CASSLSAANYNEQFF. CDR3 nucleotides: TGCGCCAGCAGCTTGTCGGCAGCCAACTACAATGAGCAGTTCTTC.